This T cell receptor beta chain was identified in a study of cytomegalovirus exposure and HLA in healthy donors. Whole-study results and caveats: In an earlier analysis, most TCR beta V segments were productive about 87% or about 30% of the time. With high specificity and sensitivity, the classifier reportedly diagnosed cytomegalovirus status. An analysis was carried out at a later point. It showed that HLA-associated TCR beta chains were more clonally expanded than equally common non-associated chains.

All donors participated as healthy donors of bone marrow. In the case of this clone: Its specificity is not known.

PCR used 60 Vbeta primers and 13 Jbeta primers. Generated by immunoSEQ multiplex PCR, the TCRdb table keeps only in-frame clones and is missing some. The table lists 150,000 to 200,000 clones, about three quarters of them singletons. The germline V gene has CDR1 MDHEN and CDR2 SYDVKM. The CDR3 contains 13 residues. The V gene end was trimmed by 4 bases and the J gene end by 7 bases; junction bases not matched to a gene: 4. The rearrangement uses TRBV28 and TRBJ1-5; 7 bases fit TRBD1. The TCR was taken from a woman aged 45-65 years in good health and CMV-seropositive. The sequencing input was PBMCs. In nucleotides, the CDR3 is TGTGCCAGCAGTTCATACAGGGGCCAGCCCCAGCATTTT. This encodes CASSSYRGQPQHF.